Here is one T cell receptor (beta chain) with its context. What it recognizes is unknown. A junction end diverges from the germline sequence, so it may reflect a read error. Amplification from RNA transcripts yielded the TCR beta CDR3 regions. RT-PCR with HTBI primers came first, then second-round multiplex PCR. TCRdb redid the calling of the multiplex PCR reads with MiXCR, one entry per CDR3 protein. The data contain about 700,000 distinct CDR3 sequences, roughly 40% of them seen just once; the ten biggest clones take up approximately 43%. This specimen comes from a study of Graves' ophthalmopathy and Graves' hyperthyroidism. Points from the study as a whole: Blood samples also showed most expanded thyroid clonotypes exceeding 0.001 frequency.

Germline V gene lookup returns CDR1 SEHNR and CDR2 FQNEAQ (reference sequence). CDR3 length: 14 residues. Ophthalmopathy was moderately-to-severely active, CAS at least 3, NOSPECS at least 4, lasting under 3 months. Exclusion applied to patients with other autoimmune diseases, uncontrolled infections, pregnancy or lactation. Physicians reached a diagnosis by relying on clinical symptoms, serum thyroxine, TRAb, thyroid ultrasound and orbital computed tomography. The chain has TRBV7-9 and TRBJ2-5; possible D gene TRBD2, 6 bases. The sequenced sample consisted of peripheral blood. The receptor was derived from an adult man with Graves' ophthalmopathy. Written as DNA, the CDR3 is TGTGCCAGCAGTCCTACTAGCAGGAGAAAGACCCAGCACTTC. Amino acid sequence: CASSPTSRRKTQHF.